Included here is one T cell receptor (beta chain) sequence, with context. These data originate in a study of blood T cell repertoires in COVID-19. Libraries were prepared by immunoSEQ multiplex PCR; TCRdb keeps only in-frame clonotypes and omits some of them. Here the sample spans about 140,000 clones, about 90% being singletons. The receptor was isolated from a man between 60 and 70 years old with active or convalescent COVID-19. The material sequenced was peripheral blood.

CDR3 protein: CSVAQGEVSTEAFF. The CDR3 DNA reads as TGCAGCGTTGCGCAGGGGGAGGTTAGCACTGAAGCTTTCTTT. This chain links TRBV29-1 with TRBJ1-1; 7 bases match TRBD1. This CDR3 contains 14 residues. CDR1 SQVTM and CDR2 ANQGSEA come from the germline V gene. Unmatched junction bases numbered 9, after V lost 4 bases and J lost 4 bases.